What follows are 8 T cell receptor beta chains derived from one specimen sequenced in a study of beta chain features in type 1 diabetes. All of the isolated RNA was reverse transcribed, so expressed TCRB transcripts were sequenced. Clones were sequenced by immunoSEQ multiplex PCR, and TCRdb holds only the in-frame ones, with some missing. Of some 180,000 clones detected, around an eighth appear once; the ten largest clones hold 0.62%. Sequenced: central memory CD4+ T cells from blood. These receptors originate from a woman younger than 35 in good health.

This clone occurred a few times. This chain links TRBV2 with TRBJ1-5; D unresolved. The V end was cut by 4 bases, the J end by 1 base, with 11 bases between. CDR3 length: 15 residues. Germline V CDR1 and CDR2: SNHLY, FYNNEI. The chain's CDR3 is CASSAPGYSNQPQHF. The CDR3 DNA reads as TGTGCCAGCAGTGCGCCGGGGTACAGCAATCAGCCCCAGCATTTT.

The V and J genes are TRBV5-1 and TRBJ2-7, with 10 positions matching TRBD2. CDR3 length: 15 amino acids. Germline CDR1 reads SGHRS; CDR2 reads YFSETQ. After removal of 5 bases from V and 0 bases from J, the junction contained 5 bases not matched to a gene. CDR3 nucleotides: TGCGCCAGCAGTTCTACTAGCGGGAACTCCTACGAGCAGTACTTC. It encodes CASSSTSGNSYEQYF.

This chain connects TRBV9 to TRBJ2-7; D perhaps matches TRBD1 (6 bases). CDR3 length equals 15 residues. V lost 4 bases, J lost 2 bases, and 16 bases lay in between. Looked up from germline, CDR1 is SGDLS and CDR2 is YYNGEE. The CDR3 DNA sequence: TGTGCCAGCAGCCCTAACCCAGGGACACCCTACGAGCAGTACTTC. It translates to CASSPNPGTPYEQYF.

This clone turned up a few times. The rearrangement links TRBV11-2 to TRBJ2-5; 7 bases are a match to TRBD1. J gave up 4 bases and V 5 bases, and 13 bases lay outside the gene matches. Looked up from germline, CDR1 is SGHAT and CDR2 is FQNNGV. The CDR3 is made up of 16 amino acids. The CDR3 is CASSRTGTDRRETQYF. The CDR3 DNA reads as TGTGCCAGCAGCCGCACCGGGACAGACCGACGAGAGACCCAGTACTTC.

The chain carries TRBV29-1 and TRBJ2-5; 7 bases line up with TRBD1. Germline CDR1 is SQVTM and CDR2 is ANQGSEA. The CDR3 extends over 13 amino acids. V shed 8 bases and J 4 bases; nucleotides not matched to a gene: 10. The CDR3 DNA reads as TGCAGCTTCCCGAGACAGGGCATAGAGACCCAGTACTTC. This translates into CSFPRQGIETQYF.

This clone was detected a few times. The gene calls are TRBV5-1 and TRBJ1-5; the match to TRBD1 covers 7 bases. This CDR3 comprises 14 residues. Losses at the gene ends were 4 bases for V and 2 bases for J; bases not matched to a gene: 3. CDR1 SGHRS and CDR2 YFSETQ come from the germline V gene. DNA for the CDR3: TGCGCCAGCAGCATTGGACAGGGCAATCAGCCCCAGCATTTT. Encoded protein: CASSIGQGNQPQHF. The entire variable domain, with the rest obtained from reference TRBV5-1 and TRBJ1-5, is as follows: KAGVTQTPRYLIKTRGQQVTLSCSPISGHRSVSWYQQTPGQGLQFLFEYFSETQRNKGNFPGRFSGRQFSNSRSEMNVSTLELGDSALYLCASSIGQGNQPQHFGDGTRLSIL.

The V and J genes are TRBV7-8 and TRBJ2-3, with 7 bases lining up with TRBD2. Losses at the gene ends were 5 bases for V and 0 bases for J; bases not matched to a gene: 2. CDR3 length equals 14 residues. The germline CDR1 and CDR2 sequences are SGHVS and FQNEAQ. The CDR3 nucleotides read TGTGCCAGCAGCCGCGGGGGTAGCACAGATACGCAGTATTTT. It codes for CASSRGGSTDTQYF.

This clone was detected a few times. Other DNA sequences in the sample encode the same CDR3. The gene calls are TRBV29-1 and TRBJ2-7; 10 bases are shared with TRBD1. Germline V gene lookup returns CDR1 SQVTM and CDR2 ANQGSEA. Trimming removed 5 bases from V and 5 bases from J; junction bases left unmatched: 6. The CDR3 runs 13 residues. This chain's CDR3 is CSVPGQGTHEQYF. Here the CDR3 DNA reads TGCAGCGTTCCGGGACAGGGGACCCACGAGCAGTACTTC.